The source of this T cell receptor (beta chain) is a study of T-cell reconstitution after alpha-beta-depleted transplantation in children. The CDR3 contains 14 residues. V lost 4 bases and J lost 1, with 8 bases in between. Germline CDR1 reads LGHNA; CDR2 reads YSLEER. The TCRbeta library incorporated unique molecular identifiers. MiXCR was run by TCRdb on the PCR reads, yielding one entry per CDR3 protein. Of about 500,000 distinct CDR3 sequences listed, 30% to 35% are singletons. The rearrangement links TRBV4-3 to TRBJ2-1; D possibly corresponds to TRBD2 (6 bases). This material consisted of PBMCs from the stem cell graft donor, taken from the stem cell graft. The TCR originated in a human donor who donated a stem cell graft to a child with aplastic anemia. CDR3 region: CASSPGVSYNEQFF. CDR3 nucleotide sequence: TGCGCCAGCAGCCCGGGAGTTTCCTACAATGAGCAGTTCTTC.